The 4 T cell receptor beta chains presented below share a single source sample, sequenced in a study of T cells in localized non-small cell lung cancer. The data were produced by immunoSEQ multiplex PCR, yet TCRdb's version contains in-frame clones alone and is incomplete. The sample lists roughly 14,000 clones, approximately 83% seen once, with roughly 3.7% in the top ten. This specimen was peripheral blood, taken before any cancer treatment. These receptors all come from a female donor older than 55 with stage I squamous cell lung carcinoma.

This rearrangement joins TRBV6-6 to TRBJ1-4; D is ambiguous. The CDR3 loop spans 16 amino acids. The ends were cut back, 0 bases at V and 0 bases at J, with 8 bases in the middle. Germline V gene lookup returns CDR1 MNHNY and CDR2 SVGAGI (reference sequence). CDR3 in amino acids: CASSYSKVATNEKLFF. CDR3 nucleotides: TGTGCCAGCAGTTACTCGAAGGTTGCAACTAATGAAAAACTGTTTTTT.

The table lists this clone with a count of one. J is TRBJ2-2 and V is TRBV27, with D possibly TRBD1 on 6 matching bases. The CDR3 loop spans 19 amino acids. Germline-derived CDR1 and CDR2 are MNHEY and SMNVEV (reference sequence). Trimming took 1 base from V and 2 from J, leaving 20 bases between them. This CDR3 reads CASSLLGGQPLINTGELFF. For the CDR3, the DNA is TGTGCCAGCAGTTTATTGGGTGGACAGCCCCTGATAAACACCGGGGAGCTGTTTTTT.

V and J are TRBV28 and TRBJ2-7; D is uncertain. The CDR3 length is 18 residues. Germline loops: CDR1 MDHEN, CDR2 SYDVKM. With 5 bases removed from V and 3 bases from J, the gap between germline ends came to 26 bases. The CDR3 reads CASSIDLSGRKTHYEQYF. In DNA, the CDR3 is TGTGCCAGCAGTATCGACTTGAGTGGCAGAAAGACACACTACGAGCAGTACTTC.

The CDR3 DNA reads as TGTGCCAGCAGCGCTACTGGACAGGCTAACTATGGCTACACCTTC. Translation: CASSATGQANYGYTF. The chain carries TRBV5-6 and TRBJ1-2, with 7 bases identical to TRBD1. The CDR3 extends over 15 amino acids. Germline loops: CDR1 SGHDT, CDR2 YYEEEE. V was clipped by 4 bases and J by 0 bases; unmatched bases: 6.